Described below is a single T cell receptor (beta chain) sequence and its context. This clonotype turned up a few times. Its antigen target is currently unknown. Base qualities are not at hand, and no much larger clone is one base apart. This sample was taken from a study of CD8 T cells in ankylosing spondylitis (dated 2017 in TCRdb). Context from the whole study: The study profiled T cell receptor beta repertoires in healthy donors and ankylosing spondylitis patients to find disease-linked TCR variants. Peripheral blood was sampled, and synovial fluid was also collected from ankylosing spondylitis patients. The whole study cohort included 85 to 120 healthy donors and 25 ankylosing spondylitis patients.

Summary of the overall study and its limitations: A CD8+ phenotype was shown by the disease-linked clones, which were found at relatively low frequencies in peripheral blood. A TCR beta motif made up of under ten highly homologous amino acid variants appeared to be characteristic of blood from ankylosing spondylitis patients. Some motif variants had previously been reported in the synovial fluid and blood of reactive arthritis patients, which suggests shared mechanisms of disease initiation. Significant enrichment of the disease-linked clones was reported in matched synovial fluid samples from ankylosing spondylitis patients.

Sequencing used an Illumina HiSeq 2500. TCR beta libraries were prepared by quantitative 5'-RACE with molecular barcodes. Per the original workflow: Disease-linked TCR variants were identified with a new computational method built on a probabilistic model of VDJ rearrangement. The public reads were quality trimmed at Q25 with fastp and then assembled into clones with MiXCR by TCRdb, keeping productive beta chains. When rows share a CDR3 protein, they turn into one entry using the most common DNA and genes. The V and J calls come from TCRdb's annotation, not from the publication. This sample holds 390,000 or so distinct CDR3 sequences; approximately 20% were observed only once. The ten largest account for approximately 15% of the sample. The germline V gene yields KGHSH for CDR1 and LQKENI for CDR2. The cysteine opens and the phenylalanine closes a CDR3 of 16 amino acids. The sequence is cut down to CDR3 DNA, 48 bases in frame from base 1. At the junction V is shortened by 3 bases and J by 2 bases; bases outside the gene matches: 4.

This TCR was recovered from a male donor with ankylosing spondylitis. The sample taken for sequencing was blood, either unsorted or a sorted T cell fraction (not recorded which). The chain uses TRBV18 and TRBJ2-1; 10 bases in the junction line up with TRBD2. The CDR3 region: CASSPRGLAAYNEQFF. At the DNA level, the sequence is TGTGCCAGCTCACCGCGTGGACTAGCGGCCTACAATGAGCAGTTCTTC.